Listed below are T cell receptor beta chains from one sample, sequenced in a study of PD-1 blockade in classical Hodgkin lymphoma. Repertoires were generated with immunoSEQ multiplex PCR, while TCRdb's copy carries only in-frame clones and drops some. The sample holds 30,000 to 40,000 clones, 76% seen once. The specimen comprised peripheral blood mononuclear cells (PBMCs), sampled before the second cycle of nivolumab. These receptors came from a human donor with classical Hodgkin lymphoma. Both conserved end residues are part of each CDR3. Each record gives: clone size, D gene, V gene, J gene, CDR3 DNA, CDR3 protein. A D gene is named only where the DNA matches it firmly. Clone sizes are given selectively: once, few, many, or a class where the clone is expanded.

clone size: -
D gene: TRBD1
V gene: TRBV6-5
J gene: TRBJ2-3
CDR3 DNA: TGTGCCAGCAGCCGGGACAGGGCAAGCACAGATACGCAGTATTTT
CDR3 protein: CASSRDRASTDTQYF

clone size: -
D gene: -
V gene: TRBV5-4
J gene: TRBJ1-1
CDR3 DNA: TGTGCCAGCAGCGGTCACAGGGCAGAGGGAAACACTGAAGCTTTCTTT
CDR3 protein: CASSGHRAEGNTEAFF

clone size: -
D gene: TRBD1
V gene: TRBV11-2
J gene: TRBJ2-5
CDR3 DNA: TGTGCCAGCAGCAGGGGTGGGGCCGGACAGGGGGCTAGGGAGACCCAGTACTTC
CDR3 protein: CASSRGGAGQGARETQYF

clone size: -
D gene: -
V gene: TRBV9
J gene: TRBJ2-3
CDR3 DNA: TGTGCCAGCAGCGTAGAAGTCGCAGATACGCAGTATTTT
CDR3 protein: CASSVEVADTQYF

clone size: -
D gene: TRBD2
V gene: TRBV5-1
J gene: TRBJ2-5
CDR3 DNA: TGCGCCAGCAGCTTCTGGACTAGCCAAGAGACCCAGTACTTC
CDR3 protein: CASSFWTSQETQYF

clone size: -
D gene: -
V gene: TRBV7-9
J gene: TRBJ1-4
CDR3 DNA: TGTGCCAGCAGCCGATCTGAGTTGGAAAAACTGTTTTTT
CDR3 protein: CASSRSELEKLFF

clone size: -
D gene: -
V gene: TRBV5-4
J gene: TRBJ2-5
CDR3 DNA: TGTGCCAGCAGTTACCAAGAGACCCAGTACTTC
CDR3 protein: CASSYQETQYF

clone size: -
D gene: -
V gene: TRBV9
J gene: TRBJ1-1
CDR3 DNA: TGTGCCAGCAGCGTAGTCTCACCGAACACTGAAGCTTTCTTT
CDR3 protein: CASSVVSPNTEAFF

clone size: -
D gene: TRBD1
V gene: TRBV6-5
J gene: TRBJ1-2
CDR3 DNA: TGTGCCAGCAGACTCCAGGGGGCCTATGGCTACACCTTC
CDR3 protein: CASRLQGAYGYTF

clone size: -
D gene: TRBD1
V gene: TRBV29-1
J gene: TRBJ1-2
CDR3 DNA: TGCAGCGCCCGACAGGGGGGTTGGTATGGCTACACCTTC
CDR3 protein: CSARQGGWYGYTF

clone size: -
D gene: -
V gene: TRBV30
J gene: TRBJ1-2
CDR3 DNA: TGTGCCTGGAGTGAAGACAGTTTTTATGGCTACACCTTC
CDR3 protein: CAWSEDSFYGYTF

clone size: few
D gene: TRBD2
V gene: TRBV6-1
J gene: TRBJ2-7
CDR3 DNA: TGTGCCAGCTCTAGCGGGGGTACCCACGAGCAGTACTTC
CDR3 protein: CASSSGGTHEQYF

clone size: -
D gene: TRBD2
V gene: TRBV7-2
J gene: TRBJ2-1
CDR3 DNA: TGTGCCAGCAGCCCGCCGGGGGCGGGGGGCGGAGGTGAGCAGTTCTTC
CDR3 protein: CASSPPGAGGGGEQFF

clone size: -
D gene: -
V gene: TRBV5-5
J gene: TRBJ1-2
CDR3 DNA: TGTGCCAGCAGCTTGTCCGCAGTAGGGAGCTACACCTTC
CDR3 protein: CASSLSAVGSYTF

clone size: once
D gene: -
V gene: TRBV6-5
J gene: TRBJ2-2
CDR3 DNA: TGTGCCAGCAGTTCGTGGACCACTCACACCGGGGAGCTGTTTTTT
CDR3 protein: CASSSWTTHTGELFF

clone size: -
D gene: TRBD1
V gene: TRBV23-1
J gene: TRBJ1-1
CDR3 DNA: TGCGCCAGCAGGGGACAGGGGCTCCCGAACACTGAAGCTTTCTTT
CDR3 protein: CASRGQGLPNTEAFF

clone size: few
D gene: -
V gene: TRBV7-2
J gene: TRBJ2-3
CDR3 DNA: TGTGCCAGCAGCTTAGCGGGTGGTGAAGGGGATACGCAGTATTTT
CDR3 protein: CASSLAGGEGDTQYF

clone size: -
D gene: -
V gene: TRBV4-2
J gene: TRBJ1-2
CDR3 DNA: TGTGCCAGCAGCCAATACGTCCCTCCAAACTATGGCTACACCTTC
CDR3 protein: CASSQYVPPNYGYTF

clone size: -
D gene: -
V gene: TRBV11-2
J gene: TRBJ2-3
CDR3 DNA: TGTGCCAGCAGCTTAGTTGGGGGCACAGATACGCAGTATTTT
CDR3 protein: CASSLVGGTDTQYF

clone size: -
D gene: -
V gene: TRBV19
J gene: TRBJ1-1
CDR3 DNA: TGTGCCAGTAAAATTTCGGGGGGCACTGAAGCTTTCTTT
CDR3 protein: CASKISGGTEAFF

clone size: -
D gene: TRBD2
V gene: TRBV4-1
J gene: TRBJ2-2
CDR3 DNA: TGCGCCAGCAGCCAGGCTTTTGGACTAGCGGGGCGGGCTAGGTCCACCGGGGAGCTGTTTTTT
CDR3 protein: CASSQAFGLAGRARSTGELFF

clone size: -
D gene: -
V gene: TRBV5-1
J gene: TRBJ1-2
CDR3 DNA: TGCGCCAGCAGCTTGGGGGCAGGCCAATTTTATGGCTACACCTTC
CDR3 protein: CASSLGAGQFYGYTF

clone size: once
D gene: TRBD2
V gene: TRBV9
J gene: TRBJ2-5
CDR3 DNA: TGTGCCAGCAGCGTAGGACTAGCGGGGGTCGCCCCCCAAGAGACCCAGTACTTC
CDR3 protein: CASSVGLAGVAPQETQYF

clone size: -
D gene: -
V gene: TRBV5-6
J gene: TRBJ1-1
CDR3 DNA: TGTGCCAGCAGCTTGGCGGGGGGCGGCACTGAAGCTTTCTTT
CDR3 protein: CASSLAGGGTEAFF

clone size: -
D gene: -
V gene: TRBV7-6
J gene: TRBJ2-3
CDR3 DNA: TGTGCCAGCAGCTTAATTCCCGGGGGCACAGATACGCAGTATTTT
CDR3 protein: CASSLIPGGTDTQYF

clone size: few
D gene: TRBD1
V gene: TRBV6-6
J gene: TRBJ2-7
CDR3 DNA: TGTGCCACCTCCCGGGGGACAGGGAAGCAGTACTTC
CDR3 protein: CATSRGTGKQYF

clone size: -
D gene: -
V gene: TRBV9
J gene: TRBJ2-5
CDR3 DNA: TGTGCCAGCAGCGCCGGCGGGGGCTACCAAGAGACCCAGTACTTC
CDR3 protein: CASSAGGGYQETQYF

clone size: -
D gene: -
V gene: TRBV7-2
J gene: TRBJ2-5
CDR3 DNA: TGTGCCAGCAGCTTAAGTGAAGAGACCCAGTACTTC
CDR3 protein: CASSLSEETQYF

clone size: -
D gene: TRBD1
V gene: TRBV6-5
J gene: TRBJ1-2
CDR3 DNA: TGTGCCAGCAGAGGGACAGGGACCTATTATGGCTACACCTTC
CDR3 protein: CASRGTGTYYGYTF

clone size: -
D gene: -
V gene: TRBV7-2
J gene: TRBJ2-2
CDR3 DNA: TGTGCCAGCAGCTTAGAGGGCACTAGGAGTCTCACCGGGGAGCTGTTTTTT
CDR3 protein: CASSLEGTRSLTGELFF

clone size: once
D gene: -
V gene: TRBV6-6
J gene: TRBJ1-1
CDR3 DNA: TGTGCCAGCAGCCCCAACACTGAAGCTTTCTTT
CDR3 protein: CASSPNTEAFF

clone size: -
D gene: -
V gene: TRBV19
J gene: TRBJ2-5
CDR3 DNA: TGTGCCAGTAGTATAGATAAAAGAGAGACCCAGTACTTC
CDR3 protein: CASSIDKRETQYF

clone size: -
D gene: TRBD1
V gene: TRBV5-4
J gene: TRBJ2-1
CDR3 DNA: TGTGCCAGCAGCTTGGGTAGGGGGCTATTCAATGAGCAGTTCTTC
CDR3 protein: CASSLGRGLFNEQFF

clone size: -
D gene: -
V gene: TRBV19
J gene: TRBJ2-2
CDR3 DNA: TGTGCCAGTAGTATAGAGGAGGGCCAGAACACCGGGGAGCTGTTTTTT
CDR3 protein: CASSIEEGQNTGELFF

clone size: -
D gene: TRBD1
V gene: TRBV6-6
J gene: TRBJ1-2
CDR3 DNA: TGTGCCAGCAGTTACTCGGCAGGGGGCCATGGCTACACCTTC
CDR3 protein: CASSYSAGGHGYTF

clone size: -
D gene: TRBD2
V gene: TRBV2
J gene: TRBJ2-5
CDR3 DNA: TGTGCCAGCAGTGAGACTAGCGGGGGGGGCGAGACCCAGTACTTC
CDR3 protein: CASSETSGGGETQYF

clone size: -
D gene: -
V gene: TRBV7-2
J gene: TRBJ1-1
CDR3 DNA: TGTGCCAGCACCCCCTTTAGGGGACGGGACACTGAAGCTTTCTTT
CDR3 protein: CASTPFRGRDTEAFF

clone size: -
D gene: TRBD1
V gene: TRBV5-4
J gene: TRBJ1-6
CDR3 DNA: TGTGCCAGCAGCATGCGACAGGGGGCCCTTTCACCCCTCCACTTT
CDR3 protein: CASSMRQGALSPLHF

clone size: few
D gene: -
V gene: TRBV5-4
J gene: TRBJ2-5
CDR3 DNA: TGTGCCAGCAGCTTCGGGGCGGGGCTGACGGAGACCCAGTACTTC
CDR3 protein: CASSFGAGLTETQYF

clone size: many
D gene: -
V gene: TRBV4-3
J gene: TRBJ1-6
CDR3 DNA: TGCGCCAGCAGCCAAGACGCAGGGGCCGCTAATTCACCCCTCCACTTT
CDR3 protein: CASSQDAGAANSPLHF

clone size: few
D gene: TRBD1
V gene: TRBV29-1
J gene: TRBJ1-2
CDR3 DNA: TGCAGCGCTATACCGGGACAGGGGGCGCTGGACTATGGCTACACCTTC
CDR3 protein: CSAIPGQGALDYGYTF

clone size: -
D gene: -
V gene: TRBV7-2
J gene: TRBJ2-7
CDR3 DNA: TGTGCCAGCAGCCGAGATCTGGGGTGGAGGCAGTACTTC
CDR3 protein: CASSRDLGWRQYF

clone size: -
D gene: -
V gene: TRBV30
J gene: TRBJ2-7
CDR3 DNA: TGTGCCTGGGACATCCGGGACGGCCTCTACGAGCAGTACTTC
CDR3 protein: CAWDIRDGLYEQYF

clone size: -
D gene: -
V gene: TRBV6-1
J gene: TRBJ2-7
CDR3 DNA: TGTGCCAGCAGTGAATCGGGGTGGGTCTACGAGCAGTACTTC
CDR3 protein: CASSESGWVYEQYF

clone size: -
D gene: -
V gene: TRBV19
J gene: TRBJ2-7
CDR3 DNA: TGTGCCAGTAGTATGGTCGCAGGGGGGTACTACGAGCAGTACTTC
CDR3 protein: CASSMVAGGYYEQYF